Listed here is a single T cell receptor beta chain. The sample is drawn from a study of shared clonotypes between healthy human individuals. Libraries were prepared by immunoSEQ multiplex PCR; TCRdb keeps only in-frame clonotypes and omits some of them. This sample carries approximately 100,000 clones, about 63% of them seen once, and the ten largest clones take roughly a quarter. This sequence was found in a woman between 25 and 40 years old in good health. Source material: memory CD8+ T cells sorted from blood. Subset reported: CD45RO+ cells pooled with CCR7-negative TemRA cells.

In DNA form, the CDR3 reads TGTGCCAGCAGTGACTTCGGACAGGGGGCTGTTACCGGGGAGCTGTTTTTT. The encoded protein is CASSDFGQGAVTGELFF. This chain joins TRBV25-1 and TRBJ2-2; 11 nucleotides agree with TRBD1. Germline V gene sequence: CDR1 MGHDK, CDR2 SYGVNS. This CDR3 is 17 amino acids long. J gave up 5 bases and V 3 bases, and 8 bases lay outside the gene matches.